Listed below are T cell receptor beta chains from one sample, sequenced in a study of early T cells in non-severe SARS-CoV-2 infection. One entry per CDR3 protein, called by TCRdb with MiXCR from the 5' RACE reads. The table records 50,000 to 75,000 distinct CDR3 sequences, approximately 6.1% of them present only once. This specimen consisted of whole blood, obtained at baseline. The receptor source for this set is an adult who was a healthcare worker with PCR-confirmed SARS-CoV-2 infection or an uninfected control (not recorded which). The CDR3 runs from the conserved cysteine through the conserved F or W. Fields, in order: CDR3 protein, D gene, J gene, V gene. A D gene is named only where the DNA matches it firmly.

CDR3aa: CASSATQPLGTDTQYF; d_gene: -; j_gene: TRBJ2-3; v_gene: TRBV12-3/TRBV12-4
CDR3aa: CASSSRTYGVMNTEAFF; d_gene: -; j_gene: TRBJ1-1; v_gene: TRBV5-1
CDR3aa: CAISESGTGGTTYGYTF; d_gene: TRBD1; j_gene: TRBJ1-2; v_gene: TRBV10-3
CDR3aa: CASSPGTSGRIHNEQFF; d_gene: TRBD2; j_gene: TRBJ2-1; v_gene: TRBV18
CDR3aa: CASSPVWGGNSPLHF; d_gene: -; j_gene: TRBJ1-6; v_gene: TRBV4-3
CDR3aa: CASSNSGRANEQFF; d_gene: TRBD2; j_gene: TRBJ2-1; v_gene: TRBV28
CDR3aa: CASSPLGGELFF; d_gene: -; j_gene: TRBJ2-2; v_gene: TRBV11-1
CDR3aa: CASSQGATGAPDTQYF; d_gene: TRBD1; j_gene: TRBJ2-3; v_gene: TRBV4-3
CDR3aa: CASSRGTEINTEAFF; d_gene: TRBD1; j_gene: TRBJ1-1; v_gene: TRBV19
CDR3aa: CASSQDSESNYEQYF; d_gene: -; j_gene: TRBJ2-7; v_gene: TRBV4-3
CDR3aa: CASSLATGPNTEAFF; d_gene: -; j_gene: TRBJ1-1; v_gene: TRBV7-8
CDR3aa: CASRGTGRQETQYF; d_gene: TRBD1; j_gene: TRBJ2-5; v_gene: TRBV19